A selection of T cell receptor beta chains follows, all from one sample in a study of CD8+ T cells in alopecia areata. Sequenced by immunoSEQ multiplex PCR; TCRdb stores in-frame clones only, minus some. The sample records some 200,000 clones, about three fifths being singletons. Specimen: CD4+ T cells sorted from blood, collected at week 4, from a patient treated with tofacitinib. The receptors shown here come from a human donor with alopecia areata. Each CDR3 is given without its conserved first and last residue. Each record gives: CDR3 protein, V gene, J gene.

CDR3 protein: ATTDRGGEQPQH; V gene: TRBV6-6; J gene: TRBJ1-5
CDR3 protein: SVVAGGGSYNEQF; V gene: TRBV29-1; J gene: TRBJ2-1
CDR3 protein: ASSQDTYASPNFSPLH; V gene: TRBV4-1; J gene: TRBJ1-6
CDR3 protein: ASSWGRPTEAF; V gene: TRBV7-2; J gene: TRBJ1-1
CDR3 protein: ASSPPTDYGYT; V gene: TRBV18; J gene: TRBJ1-2
CDR3 protein: ASSPPMVGLRKKLF; V gene: TRBV25-1; J gene: TRBJ1-4
CDR3 protein: ASSQSVGAGVNEQF; V gene: TRBV7-2; J gene: TRBJ2-1
CDR3 protein: ASSFLGGANEQF; V gene: TRBV5-4; J gene: TRBJ2-1
CDR3 protein: ASLAPNTGELF; V gene: TRBV5-1; J gene: TRBJ2-2
CDR3 protein: SATHMVEQY; V gene: TRBV20-1; J gene: TRBJ2-7
CDR3 protein: SVVDGTDKLF; V gene: TRBV29-1; J gene: TRBJ1-4
CDR3 protein: AWSVIAANYGYT; V gene: TRBV30; J gene: TRBJ1-2
CDR3 protein: ASSAQYNEQF; V gene: TRBV2; J gene: TRBJ2-1
CDR3 protein: ASSLVAGATPGEQY; V gene: TRBV5-1; J gene: TRBJ2-7
CDR3 protein: AWRPTGAVNQPQH; V gene: TRBV30; J gene: TRBJ1-5
CDR3 protein: SVAFRANTGELF; V gene: TRBV29-1; J gene: TRBJ2-2
CDR3 protein: AWSVSTDTQY; V gene: TRBV30; J gene: TRBJ2-3
CDR3 protein: AWSVQGAGEQY; V gene: TRBV30; J gene: TRBJ2-7
CDR3 protein: ASSFDGGPTDTQY; V gene: TRBV7-2; J gene: TRBJ2-3
CDR3 protein: AWGLGNTEAF; V gene: TRBV30; J gene: TRBJ1-1
CDR3 protein: ASSLSAAPDTQY; V gene: TRBV5-6; J gene: TRBJ2-3
CDR3 protein: ASSPTGDIDEQY; V gene: TRBV7-2; J gene: TRBJ2-7
CDR3 protein: ASSQRDRVETQY; V gene: TRBV4-2; J gene: TRBJ2-5
CDR3 protein: ASMSGVGYGYT; V gene: TRBV10-2; J gene: TRBJ1-2
CDR3 protein: ASRRGGRGSSYEQY; V gene: TRBV2; J gene: TRBJ2-7
CDR3 protein: ASSGSRQGERETQY; V gene: TRBV5-6; J gene: TRBJ2-5
CDR3 protein: ASSAMTELNEKLF; V gene: TRBV9; J gene: TRBJ1-4
CDR3 protein: SVERYKGNYGYT; V gene: TRBV29-1; J gene: TRBJ1-2
CDR3 protein: ASRDSNQPQH; V gene: TRBV6-5; J gene: TRBJ1-5
CDR3 protein: SATGYYEQY; V gene: TRBV20-1; J gene: TRBJ2-7
CDR3 protein: ASSLDSRETQY; V gene: TRBV5-4; J gene: TRBJ2-5